These 10 T cell receptor beta chains share one sample of origin, sequenced in a study of T cell responses to AZD1222 COVID-19 vaccine. Produced via immunoSEQ multiplex PCR; TCRdb's table is partial and in-frame only. The sample includes some 150,000 clones, about nine tenths of them seen just once. The sample in question was peripheral blood, obtained after recovery from COVID-19. These receptor sequences come from an adult who had recovered from COVID-19.

The V call is TRBV2, the J call TRBJ2-1, with 7 bases lining up with TRBD2. The CDR3 spans 13 residues. Germline V gene data show CDR1 as SNHLY and CDR2 as FYNNEI. The ends lost 6 bases at V and 3 bases at J; junction bases unmatched: 2. The CDR3 DNA is TGTGCCAGCAGCGGGGAGGGCTACAATGAGCAGTTCTTC. This translates into CASSGEGYNEQFF.

This chain joins TRBV9 and TRBJ1-6; TRBD1 aligns across 7 bases. This CDR3 has 15 amino acids. V trimming: 4 bases; J trimming: 7 bases; junction bases outside the gene matches: 8. CDR1 and CDR2 from the germline V gene are SGDLS and YYNGEE. CDR3 amino acids: CASSLGTVLNSPLHF. The CDR3 nucleotides are TGTGCCAGCAGCCTTGGGACAGTGTTGAATTCACCCCTCCACTTT.

CDR3 sequence reads: CASKSWDTGELFF. CDR3 nucleotide sequence: TGTGCCAGTAAGAGTTGGGACACCGGGGAGCTGTTTTTT. This rearrangement joins TRBV19 to TRBJ2-2; D remains ambiguous. CDR1 and CDR2 from the germline V gene are LNHDA and SQIVND (reference sequence). Trimming removed 7 bases from V and 3 bases from J, with 9 bases in between. The CDR3 extends over 13 amino acids.

The rearrangement uses TRBV19 and TRBJ1-2; D may be TRBD1 (6 bases). The CDR3 totals 14 residues. V shed 4 bases and J shed 6 bases, with 15 bases lying between them. Germline lookup yields CDR1 LNHDA and CDR2 SQIVND (reference sequence). The CDR3, as DNA: TGTGCCAGTAGTAAAGATAACAGGGAGCATGGCTACACCTTC. Amino acid sequence: CASSKDNREHGYTF.

The rearrangement uses TRBV3-1 (or the pseudogene TRBV3-2) and TRBJ2-7; D is uncertain. This CDR3 is built from 15 residues. From germline, CDR1 is LGHDT and CDR2 YNNKEL (reference sequence). The V and J ends lost 2 bases and 0 bases respectively, with 11 bases between them. The CDR3 here is CASSQNPVSSYEQYF. The CDR3 bases are TGTGCCAGCAGCCAAAACCCGGTCAGCTCCTACGAGCAGTACTTC.

The rearrangement links TRBV15 to TRBJ2-1, with a weak D call TRBD2 (5 bases). The CDR3 runs to 13 residues. Trimming took 3 bases from V and 3 from J, leaving 6 bases between them. CDR1 is LNHNV, CDR2 YYDKDF, per germline (reference sequence). The CDR3 DNA is TGTGCCACCAGCAGGGACTTCTACAATGAGCAGTTCTTC. Translated: CATSRDFYNEQFF. The full variable domain, completed using reference TRBV15 and TRBJ2-1, is DAMVIQNPRYQVTQFGKPVTLSCSQTLNHNVMYWYQQKSSQAPKLLFHYYDKDFNNEADTPDNFQSRRPNTSFCFLDIRSPGLGDTAMYLCATSRDFYNEQFFGPGTRLTVL.

The chain couples TRBV11-2 to TRBJ1-6; 8 bases align to TRBD1. CDR1 and CDR2 (germline): SGHAT, FQNNGV. The CDR3 loop spans 14 amino acids. With V trimmed by 3 bases and J by 10 bases, 5 bases remained unmatched. The CDR3 reads CASSFLDRGSPLHF. CDR3 nucleotide sequence: TGTGCCAGCAGCTTCCTCGACAGGGGATCACCCCTCCACTTT.

The rearrangement links TRBV7-3 to TRBJ1-2, with D maybe TRBD1 (6 bases). The CDR3 is 15 residues long. Germline V gene sequence: CDR1 SGHTA, CDR2 FQGTGA. V lost 3 bases and J 3 bases, leaving 14 bases between the germline ends. The DNA of the CDR3 is TGTGCCAGCAGCTTGGTCCATACAGGGTACTATGGCTACACCTTC. This encodes CASSLVHTGYYGYTF.

This chain connects TRBV2 to TRBJ2-7; tentatively, D is TRBD2 (5 bases). The V gene's germline CDR1 is SNHLY and CDR2 FYNNEI. The CDR3 length is 12 residues. The V end was cut by 6 bases, the J end by 5 bases, with 11 bases between. The CDR3 DNA reads TGTGCCAGCAGGGAACTAGACGACGAGCAGTACTTC. Translation gives CASRELDDEQYF. The full variable domain, with the rest looked up from reference TRBV2 and TRBJ2-7, is EPEVTQTPSHQVTQMGQEVILRCVPISNHLYFYWYRQILGQKVEFLVSFYNNEISEKSEIFDDQFSVERPDGSNFTLKIRSTKLEDSAMYFCASRELDDEQYFGPGTRLTVT.

This rearrangement joins TRBV4-1 to TRBJ1-2; D is uncertain. V was trimmed by 2 bases and J by 2 bases, leaving 12 bases between them. Germline-derived CDR1 and CDR2 are MGHRA and YSYEKL. This CDR3 contains 15 residues. The DNA of the CDR3 is TGCGCCAGCAGCCAACCCCAGAGGGCGAACTATGGCTACACCTTC. It encodes CASSQPQRANYGYTF.